This T cell receptor beta chain was documented in a study of T cell repertoires in cytomegalovirus infection (dated by TCRdb to about 2019). For the wider study: The HLA type of each donor mattered for the analysis, because public TCR beta signatures pointed to carriage of CMV infection along with the matching HLA type.

The investigation overall reported the following: In both this cohort and an independent cohort of 352 donors, the cumulative frequency of public TCR beta family members distinguished carriers of CMV infection plus the relevant HLA type. The ex vivo response was dominated by HLA-C-restricted CMV-specific TCR beta clonotypes, which also provided the single most frequent clonotype in two of eight donors.

At least ten counts were recorded for this clonotype. The specificity of this receptor is unknown. No base-level quality is on record; no much larger clone is a single base apart. Data came from an Illumina HiSeq 1500. Using fastp trimming at Q25 and MiXCR clonotype assembly, TCRdb reanalyzed the public sequencing data and kept in-frame beta chains. Entries are consolidated by CDR3 protein sequence, retaining the most common genes and DNA. Across this sample there are nearly 550,000 distinct CDR3 sequences, with approximately 17% seen only once. The ten largest clones represent approximately 24% of the sample. As encoded in the germline V gene, CDR1 is MNHEY while CDR2 is SVGEGT. The cysteine opens and the phenylalanine closes a CDR3 of 13 amino acids. Of all the DNA, just the CDR3 is kept, 39 bases in frame from base 1. The trim is 10 bases for V and 6 bases for J, with a gap of 16 bases between the germline ends.

The rearranged segments are TRBV6-2 or TRBV6-3 and TRBJ1-5; a tentative D call is TRBD1 (6 bases match). This receptor was identified in a human donor in good health (CMV status not recorded). Some clones in this sample may be carry-over from other donors' samples. What was sequenced was CD8+ T cells from PBMCs. The nucleotides are TGTGCCACCTGTTGGTCGACAGGTCAGCCCCAGCATTTT. This yields the protein CATCWSTGQPQHF.